The present TCR beta chain was sequenced within a study of technical replicates of blood from a handful of donors. This clone was recorded only once. The protocol was immunoSEQ multiplex PCR, while the TCRdb copy is restricted to in-frame clones and leaves out a portion. This sample carries some 49,000 clones, roughly nine tenths of them seen once, and the ten largest clones take about 3.7%. CDR3 size: 14 residues. Trimming left V 10 bases short and J 4 bases short, with 16 bases between. The germline gives CDR1 ENHRY, CDR2 SYGVKD. The clonotype comes from a human donor in good health. Some clones in this sample may be carry-over from other donors' samples. This chain connects TRBV10-3 to TRBJ2-2; D remains unclear. Sequenced sample: PBMCs. DNA of the CDR3: TGTGCCACCGGTCCCGAGCGTTTCACCGGGGAGCTGTTTTTT. It encodes CATGPERFTGELFF.